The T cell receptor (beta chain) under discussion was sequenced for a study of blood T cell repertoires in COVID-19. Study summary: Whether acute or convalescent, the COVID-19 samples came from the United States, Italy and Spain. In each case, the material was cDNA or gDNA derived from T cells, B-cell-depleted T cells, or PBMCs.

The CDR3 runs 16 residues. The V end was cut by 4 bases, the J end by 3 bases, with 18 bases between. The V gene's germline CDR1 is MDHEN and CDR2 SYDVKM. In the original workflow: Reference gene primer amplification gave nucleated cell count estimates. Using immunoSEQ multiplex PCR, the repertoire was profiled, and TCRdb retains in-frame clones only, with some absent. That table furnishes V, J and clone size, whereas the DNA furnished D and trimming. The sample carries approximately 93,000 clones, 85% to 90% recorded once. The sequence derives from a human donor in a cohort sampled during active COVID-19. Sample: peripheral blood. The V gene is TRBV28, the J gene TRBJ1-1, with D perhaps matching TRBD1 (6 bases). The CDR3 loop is CASSYRPAGAYTEAFF. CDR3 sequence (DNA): TGTGCCAGCAGTTACCGCCCGGCAGGGGCATACACTGAAGCTTTCTTT.